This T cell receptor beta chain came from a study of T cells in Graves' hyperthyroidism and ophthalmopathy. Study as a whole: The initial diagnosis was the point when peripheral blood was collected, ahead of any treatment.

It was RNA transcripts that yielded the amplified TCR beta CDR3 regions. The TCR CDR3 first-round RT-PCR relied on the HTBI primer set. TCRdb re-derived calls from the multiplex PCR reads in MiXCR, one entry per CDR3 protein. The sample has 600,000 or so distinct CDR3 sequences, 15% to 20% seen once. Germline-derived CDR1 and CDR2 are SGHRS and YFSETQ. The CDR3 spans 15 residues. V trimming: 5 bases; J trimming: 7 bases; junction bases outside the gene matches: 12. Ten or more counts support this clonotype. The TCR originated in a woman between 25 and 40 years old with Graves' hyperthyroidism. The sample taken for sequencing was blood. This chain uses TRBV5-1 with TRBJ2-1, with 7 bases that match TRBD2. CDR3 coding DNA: TGCGCCAGCAGGACTAGCCCGTCCCTTACAAATGAGCAGTTCTTC. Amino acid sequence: CASRTSPSLTNEQFF.